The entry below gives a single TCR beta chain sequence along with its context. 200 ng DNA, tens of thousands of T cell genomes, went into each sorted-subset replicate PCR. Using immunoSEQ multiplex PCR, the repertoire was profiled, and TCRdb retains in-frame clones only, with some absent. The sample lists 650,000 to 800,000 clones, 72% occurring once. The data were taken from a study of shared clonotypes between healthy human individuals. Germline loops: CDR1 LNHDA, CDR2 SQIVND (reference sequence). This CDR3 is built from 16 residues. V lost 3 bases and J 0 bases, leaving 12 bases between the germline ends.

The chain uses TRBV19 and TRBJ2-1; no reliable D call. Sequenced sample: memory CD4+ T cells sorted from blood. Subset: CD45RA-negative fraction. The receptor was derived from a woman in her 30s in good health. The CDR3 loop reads CASSIRAGSSYNEQFF. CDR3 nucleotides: TGTGCCAGTAGTATTAGGGCTGGAAGCTCCTACAATGAGCAGTTCTTC.